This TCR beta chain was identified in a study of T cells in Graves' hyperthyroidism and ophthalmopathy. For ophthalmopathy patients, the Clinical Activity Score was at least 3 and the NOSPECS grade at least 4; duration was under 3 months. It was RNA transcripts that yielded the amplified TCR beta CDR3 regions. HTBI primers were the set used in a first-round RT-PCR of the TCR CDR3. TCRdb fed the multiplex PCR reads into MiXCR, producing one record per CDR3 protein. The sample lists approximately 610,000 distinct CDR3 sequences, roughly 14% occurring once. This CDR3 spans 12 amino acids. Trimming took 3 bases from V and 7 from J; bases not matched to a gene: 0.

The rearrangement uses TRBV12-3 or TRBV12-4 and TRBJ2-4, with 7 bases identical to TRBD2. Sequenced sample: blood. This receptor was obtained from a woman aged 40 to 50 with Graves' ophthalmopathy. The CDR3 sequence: CASSLGGNIQYF. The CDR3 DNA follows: TGTGCCAGCAGTTTGGGGGGGAACATTCAGTACTTC.